The 28 T cell receptor beta chains in this list originate from one sample, sequenced in a study of blood T cell repertoires in COVID-19. Method: immunoSEQ multiplex PCR; TCRdb's copy keeps in-frame clones and lacks some. The table has about 170,000 clones, just over 85% seen once. Sequenced material: peripheral blood. Source of these receptors: a man aged 50 to 59 with active or convalescent COVID-19.

The genes are TRBV7-6 and TRBJ1-4; TRBD1 aligns across 7 bases. This CDR3 is built from 15 residues. CDR1 is SGHVS and CDR2 is FNYEAQ in the germline V gene. The junction had 2 bases not matched to a gene; V was cut back by 1 base and J by 3 bases. CDR3 amino acids: CASSLVGTANEKLFF. In DNA form, the CDR3 reads TGTGCCAGCAGCTTAGTAGGGACAGCTAATGAAAAACTGTTTTTT.

This chain links TRBV10-1 with TRBJ1-3; TRBD1 matches 7 bases. From germline, CDR1 is WNHNN and CDR2 SYGVQD (reference sequence). CDR3 length: 19 amino acids. The V segment lost 0 bases and the J segment 3 bases; nucleotides outside the gene matches: 14. For the CDR3, the DNA is TGCGCCAGCAGTGAGTCGAGTCAGCCCATTGACAGGGATGGAAACACCATATATTTT. This gives the protein CASSESSQPIDRDGNTIYF.

Note on this clone: In the same sample, other DNA sequences code for this CDR3. This chain links TRBV18 with TRBJ2-5; D may be TRBD2 (6 bases). The V end was cut by 1 base, the J end by 4 bases, with 7 bases between. The germline CDR1 and CDR2 sequences are KGHSH and LQKENI. The CDR3 loop spans 13 amino acids. Here the CDR3 reads CASSPLGGETQYF. In nucleotides, the CDR3 is TGTGCCAGCTCACCACTCGGGGGAGAGACCCAGTACTTC.

The chain has TRBV4-2 and TRBJ1-3; D unresolved. Germline V lookup: CDR1 LGHNA, CDR2 YNFKEQ. Between the trimmed V and J ends, which lost 0 bases and 1 base, there was a span of 10 bases. This CDR3 contains 16 residues. The CDR3 nucleotides are TGTGCCAGCAGCCAAGATGAGGGAATGTCTGGAAACACCATATATTTT. Translated, it gives CASSQDEGMSGNTIYF.

The CDR3 DNA reads as TGTGCCATCCGGACAGGGGGTGACACCGGGGAGCTGTTTTTT. Translated, it gives CAIRTGGDTGELFF. The genes are TRBV10-3 and TRBJ2-2; TRBD1 matches 10 bases. The CDR3 contains 14 residues. Germline CDR1 reads ENHRY; CDR2 reads SYGVKD. The V and J ends lost 8 bases and 3 bases, in that order; junction bases with no gene match: 3.

The gene calls are TRBV11-1 and TRBJ1-1, with D possibly being TRBD1 (5 bases). CDR1 and CDR2 (germline): SGHAT, FQDESV (reference sequence). The CDR3 length is 15 residues. V lost 6 bases and J lost 3, with 17 bases in between. The CDR3 is CASRGLDRAHTEAFF. The DNA for the CDR3 is TGTGCCAGCAGGGGGCTGGACCGGGCGCACACTGAAGCTTTCTTT.

The chain links TRBV6-5 to TRBJ1-6; no definite D call. The CDR3 contains 12 residues. The V and J ends lost 3 bases and 9 bases respectively, with 6 bases between them. Germline V gene sequence: CDR1 MNHEY, CDR2 SVGAGI. The CDR3 loop reads CASSYSSSPLHF. CDR3 coding DNA: TGTGCCAGCAGTTATAGCTCTTCACCCCTCCACTTT.

This clone was recorded once. The gene calls are TRBV3-1 (or the pseudogene TRBV3-2) and TRBJ2-5; D possibly corresponds to TRBD2 (6 bases). The CDR3 extends over 14 amino acids. V was clipped by 6 bases and J by 5 bases, with 16 bases between them. Germline CDR1 reads LGHDT; CDR2 reads YNNKEL (reference sequence). The CDR3 DNA follows: TGTGCCAGCAGACTTAAAGGAGGGAGGGAGACCCAGTACTTC. Amino acids: CASRLKGGRETQYF.

The table lists this clone with a count of one. The chain joins TRBV5-1 to TRBJ1-5, with D tentatively TRBD1 (6 bases). V lost 4 bases and J 7 bases, leaving 12 bases between the germline ends. Germline values: CDR1 SGHRS, CDR2 YFSETQ. The CDR3 is 13 residues long. The CDR3 here is CASSMGARQPQHF. CDR3 coding DNA: TGCGCCAGCAGCATGGGGGCACGGCAGCCCCAGCATTTT.

The chain is built from TRBV20-1 and TRBJ1-2; D is ambiguous. V was shortened by 3 bases and J by 6 bases, with 14 bases between the two germline ends. The CDR3 sequence is 13 residues long. Germline CDR1 is DFQATT and CDR2 is SNEGSKA (reference sequence). CDR3 sequence: CSASSVVTDGYTF. The CDR3 DNA follows: TGCAGTGCTAGTTCGGTGGTCACAGATGGCTACACCTTC.

V gene TRBV5-4 combines with J gene TRBJ2-5, with 7 bases identical to TRBD2. Germline CDR1 is SGHNT and CDR2 is YYREEE (reference sequence). This CDR3 has 13 residues. V was pared by 6 bases and J by 4 bases, with 6 bases of the junction left unmatched. This chain's CDR3 is CASNQPGGETQYF. CDR3 DNA sequence: TGTGCCAGCAACCAACCGGGGGGAGAGACCCAGTACTTC.

This clone was recorded only once. The V call is TRBV6-5, the J call TRBJ1-3; 7 bases are a match to TRBD1. The CDR3 is 14 residues long. Germline V gene lookup returns CDR1 MNHEY and CDR2 SVGAGI. V was clipped by 6 bases and J by 3 bases; unmatched bases: 5. CDR3 region: CASSSTGVGNTIYF. Here the CDR3 DNA reads TGTGCCAGCAGCTCTACAGGGGTTGGAAACACCATATATTTT.

The V gene is TRBV25-1, the J gene TRBJ2-1, with a possible D match to TRBD2 (5 bases). The CDR3 is 15 residues long. V lost 2 bases and J lost 2, with 10 bases in between. The V gene's germline CDR1 is MGHDK and CDR2 SYGVNS. CDR3 in amino acids: CASSERGKAYNEQFF. CDR3 nucleotides: TGTGCCAGCAGTGAACGGGGTAAGGCCTACAATGAGCAGTTCTTC.

The V gene is TRBV5-1, the J gene TRBJ2-6; TRBD2 might be the D (6 bases). Trimming removed 7 bases at V and 1 base at J, with 6 bases between. The CDR3 length is 13 residues. Germline-derived CDR1 and CDR2 are SGHRS and YFSETQ. CDR3 bases: TGCGCCAGCGGGGGGTCTGGGGCCAACGTCCTGACTTTC. It codes for CASGGSGANVLTF.

The chain has TRBV19 and TRBJ1-2; tentative D call: TRBD1 (5 bases). This CDR3 comprises 14 residues. CDR1 is LNHDA and CDR2 is SQIVND in the germline V gene (reference sequence). With 6 bases removed from V and 5 bases from J, the gap between germline ends came to 16 bases. The CDR3 is CASRPQVGNYGYTF. For the CDR3, the DNA is TGTGCCAGTAGACCACAGGTGGGGAATTATGGCTACACCTTC.

This chain connects TRBV6-2 or TRBV6-3 to TRBJ2-3; TRBD1 matches at 9 bases. Trimming took 4 bases from V and 5 from J; bases not matched to a gene: 1. CDR1 and CDR2 from the germline V gene are MNHEY and SVGEGT. The CDR3 spans 13 residues. The CDR3 region has the DNA TGTGCCAGCAGTTGGACAGGGGAAGATACGCAGTATTTT. It translates to CASSWTGEDTQYF.

This clone was picked up a small number of times. The gene calls are TRBV3-1 (or the pseudogene TRBV3-2) and TRBJ2-1, with D unclear. Trimming stripped 5 bases from V and 4 bases from J, with 6 bases between. Germline-derived CDR1 and CDR2 are LGHDT and YNNKEL (reference sequence). The CDR3 has 12 amino acids. The CDR3 loop reads CASSNGYNEQFF. Written as DNA, the CDR3 is TGTGCCAGCAGCAACGGGTACAATGAGCAGTTCTTC.

In its sample, this clone was seen once. The chain recombines TRBV5-1 with TRBJ2-5; the match to TRBD1 covers 8 bases. This CDR3 region has 16 residues. CDR1 SGHRS and CDR2 YFSETQ come from the germline V gene. V dropped 0 bases and J dropped 1; count of bases not matched to a gene: 5. Here the CDR3 reads CASSLELRGRQETQYF. The DNA of the CDR3 is TGCGCCAGCAGCTTGGAACTCAGGGGGCGCCAAGAGACCCAGTACTTC.

This rearrangement joins TRBV15 to TRBJ2-2, with D possibly matching TRBD2 (6 bases). CDR1 is LNHNV and CDR2 is YYDKDF in the germline V gene (reference sequence). This CDR3 comprises 16 residues. Between the trimmed V and J ends, which lost 6 bases and 2 bases, there was a span of 16 bases. CDR3 sequence (DNA): TGTGCCACCAGGTCGAATGGGAGGATCAACACCGGGGAGCTGTTTTTT. This encodes CATRSNGRINTGELFF.

The chain carries TRBV5-6 and TRBJ2-2, with unresolved D. V shed 1 base and J shed 6 bases, with 7 bases lying between them. This CDR3 comprises 13 residues. From germline, CDR1 is SGHDT and CDR2 YYEEEE. CDR3 in amino acids: CASSLKLPGELFF. The CDR3 bases are TGTGCCAGCAGCTTGAAGCTCCCCGGGGAGCTGTTTTTT.

V gene TRBV11-2 combines with J gene TRBJ2-5; 10 bases are shared with TRBD2. V was clipped by 3 bases and J by 2 bases; unmatched bases: 6. Germline V gene lookup returns CDR1 SGHAT and CDR2 FQNNGV. The CDR3 has 16 residues. The CDR3 sequence: CASSFFGLAEQETQYF. CDR3 sequence (DNA): TGTGCCAGCAGCTTCTTTGGACTAGCGGAACAAGAGACCCAGTACTTC.

The chain links TRBV5-1 to TRBJ1-2; tentative D call: TRBD1 (5 bases). The V gene's germline CDR1 is SGHRS and CDR2 YFSETQ. V lost 7 bases and J 1 base, leaving 11 bases between the germline ends. This CDR3 contains 13 residues. The CDR3 loop reads CASRDSLNYGYTF. The CDR3 nucleotides read TGCGCCAGCCGGGACTCACTTAACTATGGCTACACCTTC.

The chain combines TRBV5-1 with TRBJ2-5, with a tentative D call TRBD2 (9 bases). Germline V lookup: CDR1 SGHRS, CDR2 YFSETQ. The CDR3 has 18 amino acids. The V end was cut by 3 bases, the J end by 2 bases, with 23 bases between. DNA for the CDR3: TGCGCCAGCAGCTCTGACAGGGGAGGGCTAGCGGGGCAAGAGACCCAGTACTTC. Protein: CASSSDRGGLAGQETQYF.

V gene TRBV7-2 combines with J gene TRBJ1-5; possibly TRBD1 for D (5 bases). Germline V gives CDR1 SGHTA, CDR2 FQGNSA. V gave up 5 bases and J gave up 6 bases, with 17 bases separating them. The CDR3 loop spans 15 amino acids. This CDR3 is CASSPGEGWGQPQHF. The CDR3 coding sequence is TGTGCCAGCAGCCCGGGGGAGGGTTGGGGTCAGCCCCAGCATTTT.

The V gene is TRBV2, the J gene TRBJ2-3; 10 bases are a match to TRBD2. V lost 7 bases to trimming and J lost 5 bases; unmatched junction nucleotides: 12. This CDR3 comprises 16 residues. Germline loops: CDR1 SNHLY, CDR2 FYNNEI. CDR3 protein: CASITSSGSIGDTQYF. The CDR3 bases are TGTGCCAGCATTACGTCTAGCGGGAGTATAGGAGATACGCAGTATTTT.

The chain employs TRBV3-1 (or the pseudogene TRBV3-2) and TRBJ1-2; maybe TRBD1 (5 bases). Trimming stripped 6 bases from V and 6 bases from J, with 14 bases between. The CDR3 has 13 amino acids. The germline CDR1 and CDR2 sequences are LGHDT and YNNKEL (reference sequence). The CDR3 spells CASSNLGGDGYTF. The CDR3 region has the DNA TGTGCCAGCAGTAACCTGGGAGGGGATGGCTACACCTTC.

This chain connects TRBV7-9 to TRBJ1-4, with D tentatively TRBD1 (6 bases). V was trimmed by 1 base and J by 5 bases, leaving 11 bases between them. The germline V gene has CDR1 SEHNR and CDR2 FQNEAQ (reference sequence). This CDR3 is built from 15 residues. The CDR3 DNA sequence: TGTGCCAGCAGCTTAGGCGGGCAGGGGAATGAAAAACTGTTTTTT. It is translated as CASSLGGQGNEKLFF.

The J gene is TRBJ1-4, the V gene TRBV29-1, with 10 bases that match TRBD1. V was pared by 7 bases and J by 7 bases, with 9 bases of the junction left unmatched. The CDR3 is 14 residues long. The germline V gene encodes CDR1 SQVTM and CDR2 ANQGSEA. CDR3 in amino acids: CSAEGGTGVEKLFF. CDR3 DNA: TGCAGCGCCGAGGGGGGGACAGGGGTTGAAAAACTGTTTTTT.